The sequence of this T cell receptor (beta chain) was determined in a study of beta chain features in type 1 diabetes. Study results and caveats: A definitive answer on HLA type influencing TCRB rearrangement was not reached here. TCRB repertoires of naive, central memory and Treg cells appeared more similar among patients than among healthy donors. Researchers report that Type 1 diabetes patients had moderately but significantly shorter TCRB CDR3s across all four CD4+ subsets.

Sampling consisted of one heparinised blood draw per donor, averaging roughly 100 mL. Sorted populations were all over 95% pure. Concerning this clone: The antigen is not known.

The whole isolated RNA underwent reverse transcription, so sequencing captured expressed TCRB transcripts. TCRdb's copy holds only in-frame clones and misses some; the assay was immunoSEQ multiplex PCR. The sample gives about 340,000 clones, roughly 14% of which show up once; around 0.016% is in the top ten. V shed 7 bases, J shed 4 bases, and the junction held 6 bases outside the gene matches. Germline lookup yields CDR1 SQVTM and CDR2 ANQGSEA. The CDR3 has 13 residues. The sequence was collected from a young woman with type 1 diabetes. The chain recombines TRBV29-1 with TRBJ2-1; 8 nucleotides line up with TRBD2. The specimen was naive CD4+ T cells from blood. The CDR3 here is CSGSGRLYNEQFF. CDR3 in DNA: TGCAGCGGAAGCGGGAGATTATACAATGAGCAGTTCTTC.